The subject of this entry is one T cell receptor beta chain. Its specificity is not known. The data are from a study of T cell repertoires in cytomegalovirus infection. The overall study: CMV epitopes that were recently identified and HLA-C-restricted were used alongside well-studied HLA-B-restricted ones. Signatures in public TCR beta sequences pointed to both CMV infection and matching HLA type.

J was trimmed by 3 bases and V by 1 base; bases with no gene match: 13. The CDR3 is 20 amino acids. Germline V gene lookup returns CDR1 LGHDT and CDR2 YNNKEL (reference sequence). The study, taken as a whole, reports: CMV carriers having the relevant HLA were flagged by cumulative public TCR beta family frequency. HLA-C-restricted CMV-specific TCR beta clonotypes prevailed in the ex vivo response.

TCRdb redid the calling of the reads with MiXCR, one entry per CDR3 protein. Among 35,000 to 55,000 distinct CDR3 sequences listed, about a fifth were seen once. This specimen consisted of CD8+ T cells from cultured PBMCs, obtained from culture after CMV antigen stimulation. The chain links TRBV3-1 to TRBJ2-1; TRBD2 aligns across 12 bases. This clonotype originated in a human donor in good health (CMV status not recorded). Some clones in this sample may be carry-over from other donors' samples. This CDR3 is CASSQGLAGASSAGYNEQFF. DNA for the CDR3: TGTGCCAGCAGCCAAGGACTAGCGGGAGCCTCTTCTGCCGGCTACAATGAGCAGTTCTTC.